A selection of T cell receptor beta chains follows, all from one sample in a study of cytomegalovirus exposure and HLA in healthy donors. TCRdb's copy holds only in-frame clones and misses some; the assay was immunoSEQ multiplex PCR. The sample contains under 200,000 clones, 10% to 15% of which appear only once. Sequencing was carried out using PBMCs. Receptors were obtained from a man in his fifties or sixties in good health and CMV-seropositive. CDR3s leave out the opening cysteine and the closing phenylalanine or tryptophan. Size is stated for part of the rows, as once, few or many counts, or as a class when the clone is expanded.

clone_size,cdr3_length,v_call,cdr3_aa
-,12,TRBV5-1,ASSTDRANTEAF
few,11,TRBV5-4,ASSFHRGSGYT
-,12,TRBV6-5,ASSRKGGKNTIY
few,13,TRBV7-2,ASSSRQGRNTEAF
few,11,TRBV6-6,ASATGEGQPQH
few,11,TRBV18,ASSLAAGNTIY
-,15,TRBV11-1,ASSLGSGGDYWETQY
-,15,TRBV2,ASSVRGTRGLGYEQY
few,14,TRBV13,ASSPGTALSTDTQY
-,11,TRBV2,ATAGGTYNEQF
-,12,TRBV19,ASSKGEGTGELF
once,14,TRBV6-1,ASSEGGHSYNSPLH
few,13,TRBV28,ASSLHGATNEKLF
few,14,TRBV19,ASSRGQTFDTGELF
-,9,TRBV30,AWIGEEKLF
few,14,TRBV4-2,ASSQVDREGKQPQH
-,14,TRBV2,ASSTTPGLALGEQY
-,11,TRBV9,ASSQDRDTEAF
few,11,TRBV7-2,ASSSGSTDTQY
few,13,TRBV11-3,ASSLESQGASGYT
-,16,TRBV18,ASSPIEGRRSGANVLT
-,13,TRBV10-3,AIQRAGGASETQY
-,12,TRBV19,ASSTEGGRTTQY
few,13,TRBV6-5,ASSPLGLSGEKLF
-,15,TRBV11-3,ASSFVRTDSNTGELF
-,11,TRBV6-1,ASKHGGGYEQY
-,11,TRBV9,ASRTGLSGELF
-,13,TRBV15,ATSRPGQSNQPQH
many,14,TRBV7-9,ASSLGDRGAGTEAF
-,12,TRBV6-6,ASSYSTESYGYT
-,13,TRBV12-5,ASGLDRDRGTEAF
-,13,TRBV28,ASSFPSGVRETQY
few,13,TRBV15,ATSRGAGQLNEQF
-,15,TRBV27,ASSFLTASSGANVLT
few,15,TRBV10-3,AISESPAGVVGQPQH
-,11,TRBV11-3,ASSLAGAGELF
-,8,TRBV28,ASGGYTQY
-,14,TRBV7-2,ASSPRSASFQETQY
few,11,TRBV18,ASSPFEDTEAF
-,12,TRBV29-1,SVGDTGGNQPQH
few,14,TRBV7-8,ASSSLPAGGQETQY
few,12,TRBV5-4,ASSSRGRDTEAF
-,11,TRBV5-6,ASSIGTFYEQY
-,11,TRBV29-1,SATGGRGAEAF
-,15,TRBV27,ASSLSGTGVSDAEAF
-,11,TRBV28,ASTPSGVYGYT
-,16,TRBV21-1,ASIPKTGLQGWNQPQH
few,14,TRBV19,ASSTLPGQNNEKLF
few,12,TRBV19,ASSRTGTGFEQF
-,15,TRBV5-1,ASSLERTGPSNSPLH
-,11,TRBV7-8,ASSSGQHYGYT
-,11,TRBV28,ASSLPRIGELF